This TCR beta chain emerged from a study of T cell responses to AZD1222 COVID-19 vaccine. Measured with immunoSEQ multiplex PCR; TCRdb has only the in-frame clones, and not every one. The sample records roughly 130,000 clones, around 85% being singletons. The germline V gene encodes CDR1 LGHNA and CDR2 YSLEER. The CDR3 is made up of 14 amino acids. V shed 0 bases and J shed 0 bases, with 6 bases lying between them. This clonotype was obtained from an adult in good health. The chain has TRBV4-3 and TRBJ2-7, with unresolved D. This specimen was peripheral blood, taken on day 0 of AZD1222 vaccination. CDR3: CASSQDRYSYEQYF. The CDR3 coding sequence is TGCGCCAGCAGCCAAGACCGATACTCCTACGAGCAGTACTTC.